The 16 T cell receptor beta chains below were found in one sample sequenced in a study of monozygotic twins with inflammatory bowel disease. TCRdb reworked the 5' RACE reads into one entry per CDR3 protein, no DNA. Its table records 110,000 to 150,000 distinct CDR3 sequences. Specimen: blood. The receptors come from a human donor with ulcerative colitis or Crohn's disease, or a healthy co-twin of an affected twin (not recorded which).

This sequence joins TRBV29-1 and TRBJ2-3; with no DNA, the TCRdb D assignment of TRBD2 cannot be verified. The CDR3 has 14 amino acids. CDR1 SQVTM and CDR2 ANQGSEA come from the germline V gene. CDR3 region: CSVASGRATDTQYF.

CDR3 sequence reads: CASSRNTGTGELFF. This chain joins TRBV19 and TRBJ2-2. The germline V gene has CDR1 LNHDA and CDR2 SQIVND (reference sequence). The length of the CDR3 is 14 residues. Together with reference TRBV19 and TRBJ2-2, the CDR3 gives the full variable domain: DGGITQSPKYLFRKEGQNVTLSCEQNLNHDAMYWYRQDPGQGLRLIYYSQIVNDFQKGDIAEGYSVSREKKESFPLTVTSAQKNPTAFYLCASSRNTGTGELFFGEGSRLTVL.

The chain has TRBV7-9 and TRBJ2-4. From germline, CDR1 is SEHNR and CDR2 FQNEAQ (reference sequence). This CDR3 region has 13 residues. This CDR3 reads CASSLKVGNIQYF.

The CDR3 region is CASSVGLGEQFF. V gene TRBV7-8 combines with J gene TRBJ2-1. Germline V gives CDR1 SGHVS, CDR2 FQNEAQ. This CDR3 contains 12 residues.

The chain has TRBV28 and TRBJ1-5; no DNA is available, so the TRBD1 call from TCRdb remains unchecked. In germline, CDR1 is MDHEN, CDR2 SYDVKM. The CDR3 is made up of 13 amino acids. The CDR3 sequence is CASSSPLRQPQHF.

The rearrangement joins TRBV5-1 to TRBJ2-3; TCRdb lists TRBD1, though no DNA is available to test this call. The CDR3 is made up of 12 amino acids. Germline CDR1 SGHRS, CDR2 YFSETQ. The CDR3 is CASSPGVHTQYF.

This sequence joins TRBV24-1 and TRBJ2-5; TCRdb proposes TRBD2, but this gene call is untestable without DNA. CDR3 length equals 16 residues. Germline CDR1 is KGHDR and CDR2 is SFDVKD. The CDR3 is CATSGLEEGYRETQYF.

The chain combines TRBV21-1 with TRBJ1-6; TCRdb's D gene call, TRBD1, goes unchecked for lack of DNA. TRBV21-1 is noted as a pseudogene. This CDR3 is built from 14 residues. The CDR3 sequence is CASSKRTGNTPLHF.

The chain carries TRBV11-2 and TRBJ2-1; TCRdb reports TRBD2, a call that lacks DNA to check it against. CDR3 length: 18 amino acids. Germline V gene lookup returns CDR1 SGHAT and CDR2 FQNNGV. The CDR3 spells CASSFFLSGGTSYNEQFF.

The chain carries TRBV5-4 and TRBJ2-1; TCRdb proposes TRBD1, but this gene call is untestable without DNA. Germline CDR1 SGHNT, CDR2 YYREEE (reference sequence). CDR3 length: 15 residues. CDR3 in amino acids: CASSLAGRGNNEQFF.

The rearrangement uses TRBV5-1 and TRBJ2-1. This CDR3 contains 11 residues. CDR1 SGHRS and CDR2 YFSETQ come from the germline V gene. The chain's CDR3 is CASSFLNEQFF.

The J gene is TRBJ2-7, the V gene TRBV27; the D call from TCRdb, TRBD2, cannot be confirmed without DNA. The CDR3 is 17 amino acids. Germline CDR1 MNHEY, CDR2 SMNVEV (reference sequence). Here the CDR3 reads CASSSGLSPLKNYEQYF.

This chain links TRBV12-3 or TRBV12-4 with TRBJ2-3; lacking DNA, the TRBD1 call made by TCRdb goes unchecked. The CDR3 runs 14 residues. The CDR3 protein is CASSLFPEKDTQYF.

The chain links TRBV6-1 to TRBJ1-2. This CDR3 is built from 13 residues. CDR1 and CDR2 (germline): MNHNS, SASEGT. The CDR3 spells CASSEFTGYGYTF.

The chain recombines TRBV19 with TRBJ2-1. Germline CDR1 and CDR2: LNHDA and SQIVND (reference sequence). The length of the CDR3 is 14 residues. CDR3 sequence reads: CASTYGSFYNEQFF. The entire variable domain, with the rest obtained from reference TRBV19 and TRBJ2-1, is as follows: DGGITQSPKYLFRKEGQNVTLSCEQNLNHDAMYWYRQDPGQGLRLIYYSQIVNDFQKGDIAEGYSVSREKKESFPLTVTSAQKNPTAFYLCASTYGSFYNEQFFGPGTRLTVL.

V is TRBV10-3 and J is TRBJ1-2; TCRdb designates TRBD1, a call that cannot be tested without DNA. This CDR3 has 14 residues. Per germline, CDR1 ENHRY and CDR2 SYGVKD. The CDR3 spells CAISDMGQGYGYTF.